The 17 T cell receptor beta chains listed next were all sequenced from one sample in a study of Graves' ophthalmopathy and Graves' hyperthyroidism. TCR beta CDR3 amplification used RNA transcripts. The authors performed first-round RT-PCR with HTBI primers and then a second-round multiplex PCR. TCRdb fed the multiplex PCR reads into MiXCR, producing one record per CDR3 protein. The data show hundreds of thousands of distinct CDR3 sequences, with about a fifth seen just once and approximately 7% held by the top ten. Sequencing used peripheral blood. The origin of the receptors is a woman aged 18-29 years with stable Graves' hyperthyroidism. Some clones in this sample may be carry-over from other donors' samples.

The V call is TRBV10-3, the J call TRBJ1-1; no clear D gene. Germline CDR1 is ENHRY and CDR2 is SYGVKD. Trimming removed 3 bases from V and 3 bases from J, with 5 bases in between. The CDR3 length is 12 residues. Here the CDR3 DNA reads TGTGCCATCAGTGACCCGGACACTGAAGCTTTCTTT. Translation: CAISDPDTEAFF.

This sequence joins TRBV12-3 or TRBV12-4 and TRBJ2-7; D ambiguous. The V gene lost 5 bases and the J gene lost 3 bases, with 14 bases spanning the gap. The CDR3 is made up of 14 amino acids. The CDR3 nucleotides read TGTGCCAGCAGTCCCCTGGGCAGCAACTACGAGCAGTACTTC. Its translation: CASSPLGSNYEQYF.

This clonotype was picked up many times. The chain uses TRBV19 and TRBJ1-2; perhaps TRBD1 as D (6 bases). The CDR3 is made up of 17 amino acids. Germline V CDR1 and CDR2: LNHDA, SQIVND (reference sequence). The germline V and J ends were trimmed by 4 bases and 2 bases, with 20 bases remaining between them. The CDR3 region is CASSSEGYREGNYGYTF. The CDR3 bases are TGTGCCAGTAGTAGCGAGGGCTACAGGGAAGGGAACTATGGCTACACCTTC.

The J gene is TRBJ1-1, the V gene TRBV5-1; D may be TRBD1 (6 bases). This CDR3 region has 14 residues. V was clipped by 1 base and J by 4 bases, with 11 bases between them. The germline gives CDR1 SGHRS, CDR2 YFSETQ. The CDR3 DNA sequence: TGCGCCAGCAGCTTGACAGGGAGTGCCACTGAAGCTTTCTTT. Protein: CASSLTGSATEAFF.

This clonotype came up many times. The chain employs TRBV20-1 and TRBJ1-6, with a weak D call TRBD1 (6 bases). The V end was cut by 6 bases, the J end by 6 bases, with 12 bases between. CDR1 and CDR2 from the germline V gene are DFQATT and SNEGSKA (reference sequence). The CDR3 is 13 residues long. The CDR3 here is CSAPGQPNSPLHF. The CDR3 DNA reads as TGCAGTGCCCCCGGACAGCCTAATTCACCCCTCCACTTT.

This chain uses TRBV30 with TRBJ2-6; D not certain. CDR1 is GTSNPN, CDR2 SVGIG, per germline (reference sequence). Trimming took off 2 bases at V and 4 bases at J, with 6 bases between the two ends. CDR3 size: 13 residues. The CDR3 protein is CAWSRAGANVLTF. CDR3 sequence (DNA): TGTGCCTGGAGTCGTGCGGGGGCCAACGTCCTGACTTTC.

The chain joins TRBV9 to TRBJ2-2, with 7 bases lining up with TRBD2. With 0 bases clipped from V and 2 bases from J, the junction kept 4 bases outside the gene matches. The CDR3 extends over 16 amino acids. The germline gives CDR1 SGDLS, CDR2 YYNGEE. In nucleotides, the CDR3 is TGTGCCAGCAGCGTAGTTCCTAGCGGAAACACCGGGGAGCTGTTTTTT. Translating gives CASSVVPSGNTGELFF.

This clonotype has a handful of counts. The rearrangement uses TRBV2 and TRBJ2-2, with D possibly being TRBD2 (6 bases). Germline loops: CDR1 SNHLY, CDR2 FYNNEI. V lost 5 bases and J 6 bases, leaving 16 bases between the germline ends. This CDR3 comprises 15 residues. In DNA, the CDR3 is TGTGCCAGCAGTCTCTCGGGACTTCGATCCGGGGAGCTGTTTTTT. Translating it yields CASSLSGLRSGELFF.

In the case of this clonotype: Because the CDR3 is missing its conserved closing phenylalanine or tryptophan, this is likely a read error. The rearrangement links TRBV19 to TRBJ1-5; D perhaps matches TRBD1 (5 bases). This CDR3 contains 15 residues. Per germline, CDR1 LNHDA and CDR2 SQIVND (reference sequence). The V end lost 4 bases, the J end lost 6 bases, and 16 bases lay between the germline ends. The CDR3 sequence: CASSTGRLIFQPQHS. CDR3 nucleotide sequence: TGTGCCAGTAGTACGGGACGGCTCATTTTTCAGCCCCAGCATTCT.

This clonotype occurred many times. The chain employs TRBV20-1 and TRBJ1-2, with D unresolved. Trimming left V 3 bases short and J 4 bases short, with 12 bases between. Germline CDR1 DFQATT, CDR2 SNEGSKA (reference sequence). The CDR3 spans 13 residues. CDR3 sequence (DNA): TGCAGTGCTAGTAGGGTTACAGCCTATGGCTACACCTTC. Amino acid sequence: CSASRVTAYGYTF.

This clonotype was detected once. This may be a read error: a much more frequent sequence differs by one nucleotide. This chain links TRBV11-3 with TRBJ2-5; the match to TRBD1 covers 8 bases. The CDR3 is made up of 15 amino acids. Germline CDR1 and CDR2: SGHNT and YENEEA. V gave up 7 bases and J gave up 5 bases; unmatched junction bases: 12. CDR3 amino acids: CASIPGGQGGETQYF. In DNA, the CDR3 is TGTGCCAGCATCCCCGGTGGACAGGGCGGGGAGACCCAGTACTTC. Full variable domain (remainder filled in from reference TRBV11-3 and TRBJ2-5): EAGVVQSPRYKIIEKKQPVAFWCNPISGHNTLYWYLQNLGQGPELLIRYENEEAVDDSQLPKDRFSAERLKGVDSTLKIQPAELGDSAVYLCASIPGGQGGETQYFGPGTRLLVL.

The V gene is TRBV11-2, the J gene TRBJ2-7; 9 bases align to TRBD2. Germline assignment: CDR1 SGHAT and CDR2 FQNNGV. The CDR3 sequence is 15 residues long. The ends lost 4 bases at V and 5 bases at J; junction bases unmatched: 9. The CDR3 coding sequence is TGTGCCAGCAGCTCCACTCGCGGGGGGGCAAACGAGCAGTACTTC. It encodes CASSSTRGGANEQYF.

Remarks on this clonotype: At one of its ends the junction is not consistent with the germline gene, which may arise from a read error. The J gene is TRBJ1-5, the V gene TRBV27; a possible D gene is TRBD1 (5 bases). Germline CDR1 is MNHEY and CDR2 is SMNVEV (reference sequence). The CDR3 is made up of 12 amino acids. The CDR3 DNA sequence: TGTTCCAGCAGTCCAGGGAATCAGCCCCAGCATTTT. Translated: CSSSPGNQPQHF.

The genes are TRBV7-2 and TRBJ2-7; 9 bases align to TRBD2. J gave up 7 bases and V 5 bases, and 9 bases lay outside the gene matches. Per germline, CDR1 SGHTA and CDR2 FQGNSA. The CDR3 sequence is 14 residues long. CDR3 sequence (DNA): TGTGCCAGCAGCCTCCTAGCGGGATATGAAGAGCAGTACTTC. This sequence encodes CASSLLAGYEEQYF.

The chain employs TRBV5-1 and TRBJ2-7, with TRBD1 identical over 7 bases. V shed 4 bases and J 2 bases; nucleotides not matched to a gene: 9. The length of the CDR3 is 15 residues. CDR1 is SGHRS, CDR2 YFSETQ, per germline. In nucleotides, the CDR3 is TGCGCCAGCAGCCTGCAGGGGGACACCACCTACGAGCAGTACTTC. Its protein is CASSLQGDTTYEQYF.

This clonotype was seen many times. This CDR3 is CASGLRTLEGWPTEAFF. CDR3 coding DNA: TGTGCTAGTGGTTTGCGCACACTCGAAGGATGGCCCACTGAAGCTTTCTTT. This chain uses TRBV12-5 with TRBJ1-1; D uncertain. Germline V gives CDR1 LGHNT, CDR2 FRNRAP. Deletions cut 2 bases from V and 4 bases from J, with 20 bases between. This CDR3 region has 17 residues.

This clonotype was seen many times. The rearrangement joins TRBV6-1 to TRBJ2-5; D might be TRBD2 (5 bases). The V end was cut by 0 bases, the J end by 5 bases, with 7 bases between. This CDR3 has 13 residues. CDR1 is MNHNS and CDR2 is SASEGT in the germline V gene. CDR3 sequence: CASSEARGETQYF. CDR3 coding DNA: TGTGCCAGCAGTGAAGCACGGGGTGAGACCCAGTACTTC.